This TCR beta chain was documented in a study of T cell responses to AZD1222 COVID-19 vaccine (dated by TCRdb to the early 2020s). Background for the entire study: TCR sequencing covered fewer than 250 trial participants: about 210 given two doses of AZD1222 and about 26 given two doses of MenACWY control vaccine. Trial participants were enrolled by age into 18-55, 56-69 and 70-plus year subgroups, with 148, 28 and 57 TCR-sequenced participants respectively.

In light of the paper, this sample's time point label describes: about 28 days (+/-7) after the second vaccine dose. AZD1222 recipients whose second dose came at about 4 weeks and those whose second dose came at about 12 weeks were combined into one group, since spike-specific TCR depth and breadth did not differ between the two schedules. Vaccinee samples came from UK trials COV001 and COV002, including a single-blind randomized controlled phase 2/3 trial of AZD1222 (ChAdOx1 nCoV-19) in healthy adults. For TCRbeta chain sequencing, PBMC samples from trial participants were taken at day 0 and at day 28 after the second dose. Summary of the overall study and its limitations: Most participants were white British and females outnumbered males, and the authors suggested that clonal diversity may have been underestimated. Reportedly, almost half of the unique spike-specific TCRs recognized epitopes lying outside the regions that are mutated in the B.1.351 and B.1.1.7 variants. The 56-69-year group was small, and its depth increase did not reach significance, likely because of low power. The whole spike protein was spanned by vaccine-associated CD4 TCRs, and dominant responses were seen in regions 160-218 and 743-854. Only 5 to 7 AZD1222 recipients were SARS-CoV-2 seropositive at baseline, limiting conclusions about previously exposed vaccinees. Because no samples from the day 14 peak response were available, repertoires could be characterized only after the peak T cell response. A significant rise in spike-specific TCR breadth and depth was observed after two AZD1222 doses relative to day 0 and relative to MenACWY recipients.

Comment on this clone: There is no known antigen for this receptor. No clone much larger than this one lies a single base away; base qualities are absent.

The CDR3 regions of human TCRbeta chains were analyzed by immunosequencing. Processing in the source paper ran as follows. Repertoire TCRs were checked for matches against a reference library of SARS-CoV-2-specific TCRs that had been generated using the MIRA antigen-specificity platform. Breadth meant the fraction of unique TCRs that were SARS-CoV-2-associated, whereas depth meant the fraction of total T cells that were SARS-CoV-2-associated. Using the MIRA data, every spike-specific TCR was mapped to the spike region that the TCR reacted to and assigned to either a CD4 or a CD8 class. Log10-transformed breadth and depth values were compared by one-way ANOVA with Sidak's multiple comparisons tests. In TCRdb, the immuneACCESS table is reduced to in-frame sequences with V and J assigned. These tables do not hold every clone; where another copy was compared, an unresolved V gene accounts for under half, and the others remain unexplained. That table supplies the V and J calls and clone size; D and trimming were determined from the DNA. The sample data list some 250,000 clones, and 85% to 95% of these were observed just once. The ten largest clonotypes hold less than 0.65% of the sample.

The CDR1 and CDR2 encoded by the germline V gene (reference sequence) are LNHNV and YYDKDF. The CDR3 holds 14 amino acids from the cysteine to the phenylalanine. The only DNA kept is the CDR3, 42 bases in frame from the first base. The V end loses 0 bases and the J end loses 0 bases, and a stretch of 5 bases separates them. The material was peripheral blood, obtained 28 days after the second AZD1222 dose. The chain was built from TRBV15 and TRBJ1-1, with the identity of the D gene unclear. The clonotype originates from an adult who received the AZD1222 COVID-19 vaccine. The encoded CDR3 is CATSREMVNTEAFF. The DNA sequence is TGTGCCACCAGCAGAGAAATGGTGAACACTGAAGCTTTCTTT.